This T cell receptor beta chain was obtained from a study of blood T cell repertoires in COVID-19. At the level of the study: Sites across the United States, Italy and Spain contributed samples from acute and convalescent COVID-19.

Participant age was roughly 18 to 89 years, and participants resided in about 25 US areas. Participant-given clinical history determined each cohort assignment. As processed by the authors: Nucleated cell number was recorded as an estimate derived from reference gene primer amplification. Libraries were prepared by immunoSEQ multiplex PCR; TCRdb keeps only in-frame clonotypes and omits some of them. The V and J calls and clone size were taken over from that table, and D and trimming were inferred from the DNA. The data contain fewer than 350,000 clones, 88% of them singletons. The CDR3 length is 13 residues. Germline V gene lookup returns CDR1 LNHDA and CDR2 SQIVND (reference sequence). Losses at the gene ends were 7 bases for V and 9 bases for J; bases not matched to a gene: 6.

The chain links TRBV19 to TRBJ2-1; 10 bases are shared with TRBD2. Source material: PBMCs or T cells enriched from blood (not recorded which). This receptor was taken from a young woman who had been exposed to COVID-19. This chain's CDR3 is CASTSGSLGEQFF. The CDR3 DNA reads TGTGCCAGTACTAGCGGGAGTTTGGGTGAGCAGTTCTTC.